A single sample is the source of the 27 T cell receptor beta chains below, sequenced in a study of human T cells and chemical hapten exposure. TCRdb recomputed calls from the RACE reads with MiXCR, one row per CDR3 protein. Among under 95,000 distinct CDR3 sequences listed, 6.5% to 10% were seen once. Time point in this sample: pre-sensitization, week 0. Indicated treatment: therapeutic diphenylcyclopropenone sensitization with weekly scalp DPC. Source: whole blood, taken in connection with sensitization to the hapten diphenylcyclopropenone (DPC). The receptor set was obtained from a man aged 35 to 55 with alopecia areata. Some clones in this sample may be carry-over from other donors' samples.

This clonotype was recorded at least ten times. V and J are TRBV19 and TRBJ2-5, with D uncertain. CDR1 is LNHDA, CDR2 SQIVND, per germline (reference sequence). With 3 bases removed from V and 2 bases from J, the gap between germline ends came to 7 bases. The CDR3 extends over 13 amino acids. This chain's CDR3 is CASSMTTQETQYF. CDR3 nucleotides: TGTGCCAGTAGTATGACCACTCAAGAGACCCAGTACTTC.

This clonotype was picked up many times. The gene calls are TRBV15 and TRBJ1-1, with D perhaps TRBD1 (5 bases). Deletions cut 1 base from V and 2 bases from J, with 11 bases between. This CDR3 region has 15 residues. Germline CDR1 is LNHNV and CDR2 is YYDKDF (reference sequence). The CDR3 is CATSRAQGYNTEAFF. Here the CDR3 DNA reads TGTGCCACCAGCAGAGCGCAGGGTTATAACACTGAAGCTTTCTTT.

The rearrangement links TRBV20-1 to TRBJ2-5; 7 positions match TRBD1. The J segment lost 2 bases and the V segment lost 5 bases, leaving 5 bases of the junction unmatched. The CDR3 is 13 residues long. The germline gives CDR1 DFQATT, CDR2 SNEGSKA (reference sequence). In DNA form, the CDR3 reads TGCAGTGCTCATAGACAGGGACAAGAGACCCAGTACTTC. Translated: CSAHRQGQETQYF.

This clonotype was seen a handful of times. CDR3 DNA sequence: TGTGCCAGCAGCACAGGGACAGGGAACCCTAACTATGGCTACACCTTC. This sequence encodes CASSTGTGNPNYGYTF. V usage is TRBV4-2 and J usage is TRBJ1-2, with 9 nucleotides matching TRBD1. With V trimmed by 5 bases and J by 0 bases, 7 bases remained unmatched. This CDR3 comprises 16 residues. Germline-derived CDR1 and CDR2 are LGHNA and YNFKEQ.

This clonotype came up a few times. The V and J genes are TRBV7-8 and TRBJ2-3; D remains unclear. The ends were cut back, 5 bases at V and 0 bases at J, with 9 bases in the middle. The CDR3 spans 14 residues. The V gene's germline CDR1 is SGHVS and CDR2 FQNEAQ. CDR3 coding DNA: TGTGCCAGCAGCCCACCGGAGAGCACAGATACGCAGTATTTT. Protein: CASSPPESTDTQYF.

There are many counts of this clonotype. The chain has TRBV20-1 and TRBJ1-1; D may be TRBD1 (5 bases). CDR3 length: 14 residues. The germline V gene has CDR1 DFQATT and CDR2 SNEGSKA (reference sequence). Between the trimmed V and J ends, which lost 3 bases and 11 bases, there was a span of 22 bases. The CDR3 bases are TGCAGTGCTAGTGGTGACAGCCGCCATAGGGAGGCTTTCTTT. Protein: CSASGDSRHREAFF.

This clonotype was seen a few times. This chain uses TRBV20-1 with TRBJ2-3; D is possibly TRBD2 (6 bases). The CDR3 has 16 amino acids. In germline, CDR1 is DFQATT, CDR2 SNEGSKA (reference sequence). V was pared by 0 bases and J by 0 bases, with 13 bases between. CDR3 nucleotides: TGCAGTGCTAGAGATGGGGCTAGCGCGAGCACAGATACGCAGTATTTT. This sequence encodes CSARDGASASTDTQYF.

This clonotype was found many times. The CDR3 nucleotides read TGCAGCGCCGGATCATCGGGGTACTATGGCTACACCTTC. This gives the protein CSAGSSGYYGYTF. V is TRBV29-1 and J is TRBJ1-2; D remains ambiguous. The CDR3 has 13 amino acids. Trimming shortened V by 7 bases and J by 3 bases, and 15 bases separated the two germline ends. Looked up from germline, CDR1 is SQVTM and CDR2 is ANQGSEA.

The sample holds a few counts of this clonotype. The rearrangement joins TRBV6-5 to TRBJ2-3, with 10 nucleotides matching TRBD2. The germline V gene encodes CDR1 MNHEY and CDR2 SVGAGI. V dropped 7 bases and J dropped 5; count of bases not matched to a gene: 9. This CDR3 is built from 15 residues. CDR3: CASTTLAGVGDTQYF. CDR3 nucleotides: TGTGCCAGCACAACTCTAGCGGGAGTTGGAGATACGCAGTATTTT.

The table lists this clonotype with a few counts. The J gene is TRBJ2-5, the V gene TRBV5-1, with 9 bases aligning to TRBD1. CDR1 is SGHRS, CDR2 YFSETQ, per germline. With 7 bases clipped from V and 1 base from J, the junction kept 5 bases outside the gene matches. The CDR3 covers 14 residues. In DNA, the CDR3 is TGCGCCAGCGGGACAGGGATGGGCCAAGAGACCCAGTACTTC. It specifies CASGTGMGQETQYF.

The V call is TRBV29-1, the J call TRBJ2-1; D may be TRBD1 (6 bases). Looked up from germline, CDR1 is SQVTM and CDR2 is ANQGSEA. The CDR3 sequence is 13 residues long. V was shortened by 8 bases and J by 1 base, with 12 bases between the two germline ends. As DNA, the CDR3 is TGCAGCTTTGGCAGGGGTTCCTACAATGAGCAGTTCTTC. It translates to CSFGRGSYNEQFF.

This chain uses TRBV6-5 with TRBJ1-1; 10 nucleotides line up with TRBD1. The CDR3 consists of 14 residues. CDR1 is MNHEY, CDR2 SVGAGI, per germline. V shed 7 bases and J 4 bases; nucleotides not matched to a gene: 6. CDR3 protein: CASTTGQGSTEAFF. The CDR3 bases are TGTGCCAGCACGACGGGACAGGGGAGCACTGAAGCTTTCTTT.

For the CDR3, the DNA is TGTGCCAGCAGCCTTCACACCAGGACAGATAACACTGAAGCTTTCTTT. Protein: CASSLHTRTDNTEAFF. This chain uses TRBV9 with TRBJ1-1; maybe TRBD1 (6 bases). Germline V gene sequence: CDR1 SGDLS, CDR2 YYNGEE. The V end lost 4 bases, the J end lost 2 bases, and 18 bases lay between the germline ends. This CDR3 is built from 16 residues.

This clonotype has a handful of counts. The rearrangement links TRBV20-1 to TRBJ2-3; D possibly matches TRBD1 or TRBD2 (5 bases each). The CDR3 is 17 amino acids. V shed 3 bases and J shed 1 base, with 20 bases lying between them. In germline, CDR1 is DFQATT, CDR2 SNEGSKA (reference sequence). The CDR3 loop reads CSARGPGAAWGTDTQYF. DNA for the CDR3: TGCAGTGCTAGGGGGCCCGGAGCGGCTTGGGGCACAGATACGCAGTATTTT.

The rearrangement uses TRBV12-3 or TRBV12-4 and TRBJ1-2; D gene unclear. V lost 6 bases and J lost 1, with 9 bases in between. The length of the CDR3 is 13 residues. The CDR3, as DNA: TGTGCCAGCAGGGGAGACATTAACTATGGCTACACCTTC. Translated, it gives CASRGDINYGYTF.

This clonotype was counted many times. The chain links TRBV25-1 to TRBJ1-1, with a weak D call TRBD1 (5 bases). The CDR3 runs to 14 residues. V was cut by 4 bases and J by 0 bases, with 9 bases left in between. Per germline, CDR1 MGHDK and CDR2 SYGVNS. CDR3 nucleotides: TGTGCCAGCAGTGGAGACAGAGTGAACACTGAAGCTTTCTTT. This translates into CASSGDRVNTEAFF. The full variable domain, in which reference TRBV25-1 and TRBJ1-1 provide the parts outside the CDR3, is EADIYQTPRYLVIGTGKKITLECSQTMGHDKMYWYQQDPGMELHLIHYSYGVNSTEKGDLSSESTVSRIRTEHFPLTLESARPSHTSQYLCASSGDRVNTEAFFGQGTRLTVV.

This clonotype was detected a few times. This sequence joins TRBV28 and TRBJ2-1; 12 nucleotides match TRBD2. Germline CDR1 and CDR2: MDHEN and SYDVKM. Unmatched junction bases numbered 1, after V lost 3 bases and J lost 4 bases. The CDR3 contains 15 residues. The DNA of the CDR3 is TGTGCCAGCAGTTTCACTAGCGGGAGGTACAATGAGCAGTTCTTC. This codes for CASSFTSGRYNEQFF.

This clonotype has more than one count but fewer than ten. The chain has TRBV10-3 and TRBJ2-5; 10 nucleotides line up with TRBD1. J gave up 7 bases and V 6 bases, and 20 bases lay outside the gene matches. This CDR3 comprises 18 residues. Germline V gene data show CDR1 as ENHRY and CDR2 as SYGVKD. CDR3 bases: TGTGCCATCAGGCCTGGGACAGGGGTCCCTACGCAAGGTGGGACCCAGTACTTC. Residues: CAIRPGTGVPTQGGTQYF.

In its sample, this clonotype was seen a few times. The chain recombines TRBV6-2 or TRBV6-3 with TRBJ2-5; 10 bases are shared with TRBD1. V trimming: 2 bases; J trimming: 2 bases; junction bases outside the gene matches: 5. This CDR3 is 16 amino acids long. Per germline, CDR1 MNHEY and CDR2 SVGEGT. The CDR3 here is CASSYIQGQGQETQYF. CDR3 coding DNA: TGTGCCAGCAGTTACATTCAGGGACAGGGGCAAGAGACCCAGTACTTC.

On this clonotype: A junction end diverges from the germline sequence, so it may reflect a read error. The chain links TRBV7-3 to TRBJ1-1, with D possibly TRBD1 on 5 matching bases. The CDR3 has 13 residues. Germline lookup yields CDR1 SGHTA and CDR2 FQGTGA. The CDR3, as DNA: TGTGCCAGCAGCTCGCCGGGGGTCGCTGAAGCCTTCTTT. Protein product: CASSSPGVAEAFF.

Many counts were recorded for this clonotype. CDR3 sequence reads: CASSFFAEQFF. The CDR3 bases are TGTGCCAGCAGTTTTTTCGCTGAGCAGTTCTTC. The J gene is TRBJ2-1, the V gene TRBV28; D is uncertain. This CDR3 region has 11 residues. In germline, CDR1 is MDHEN, CDR2 SYDVKM. The germline V and J ends were trimmed by 3 bases and 9 bases, with 6 bases remaining between them.

This clonotype was counted between two and nine times. The chain has TRBV19 and TRBJ2-2; D unclear. Germline lookup yields CDR1 LNHDA and CDR2 SQIVND (reference sequence). The CDR3 sequence is 15 residues long. V lost 2 bases, J lost 2 bases, and 9 bases lay in between. CDR3 in amino acids: CASSILEFNTGELFF. Here the CDR3 DNA reads TGTGCCAGTAGTATACTAGAGTTCAACACCGGGGAGCTGTTTTTT.

V usage is TRBV6-2 or TRBV6-3 and J usage is TRBJ2-3; TRBD2 might be the D (6 bases). The V and J ends lost 8 bases and 5 bases respectively, with 17 bases between them. Germline V CDR1 and CDR2: MNHEY, SVGEGT. CDR3 length equals 14 residues. The CDR3 bases are TGTGCCAGCTGCTTCGGGGGATCCGTAGATACGCAGTATTTT. Amino acid sequence: CASCFGGSVDTQYF.

This clonotype was recorded many times. The V gene is TRBV20-1, the J gene TRBJ2-3; 9 bases are a match to TRBD2. Germline V gene data show CDR1 as DFQATT and CDR2 as SNEGSKA (reference sequence). The CDR3 totals 15 residues. Trimming at V came to 0 bases and at J to 4 bases, leaving 5 bases not matched to a gene. This CDR3 is CSARDPAGGSDTQYF. Written as DNA, the CDR3 is TGCAGTGCTAGAGATCCAGCGGGAGGCTCAGATACGCAGTATTTT.

This clonotype was observed many times. The chain uses TRBV12-3 or TRBV12-4 and TRBJ2-3, with D possibly being TRBD1 (5 bases). V shed 6 bases and J shed 2 bases, with 12 bases lying between them. The CDR3 runs 14 residues. For the CDR3, the DNA is TGTGCCAGCAGCCTAGACAGCTACACAGATACGCAGTATTTT. This gives the protein CASSLDSYTDTQYF.

This clonotype was seen ten or more times. The rearrangement links TRBV7-2 to TRBJ1-1; possible D gene TRBD1, 6 bases. The V gene's germline CDR1 is SGHTA and CDR2 FQGNSA. Trimming stripped 5 bases from V and 10 bases from J, with 17 bases between. This CDR3 is built from 13 residues. As DNA, the CDR3 is TGTGCCAGCAGCGAGACAGGCCCTTGGGCAGCTTTCTTT. Its translation: CASSETGPWAAFF.

This clonotype was counted many times. The chain joins TRBV11-3 to TRBJ2-3, with 9 bases that match TRBD1. The V segment lost 4 bases and the J segment 2 bases; nucleotides outside the gene matches: 7. Germline V gene sequence: CDR1 SGHNT, CDR2 YENEEA. The CDR3 has 16 amino acids. CDR3 DNA: TGTGCCAGCAGCTCTGGCGGGGACAGGGCCACAGATACGCAGTATTTT. Protein: CASSSGGDRATDTQYF.